One and the same sample provided the 14 T cell receptor beta chains below, sequenced in a study of OX40 agonist ivuxolimab in advanced cancers. Assay used: immunoSEQ multiplex PCR; TCRdb lists only in-frame clones, some missing. This table has 20,000 to 25,000 clones, 80% to 90% appearing once. Specimen: CD4+ or CD8+ T cells sorted from blood, collected in a trial of the OX40 agonist ivuxolimab. The receptor set was obtained from an adult with an advanced solid tumor such as melanoma, head and neck, liver or kidney cancer.

This rearrangement joins TRBV6-5 to TRBJ2-7; unclear D gene. This CDR3 region has 14 residues. The V end was cut by 6 bases, the J end by 4 bases, with 16 bases between. The germline V gene has CDR1 MNHEY and CDR2 SVGAGI. The CDR3 nucleotides read TGTGCCAGCAGCTTTCCATCCCCGTTTTACGAGCAGTACTTC. This encodes CASSFPSPFYEQYF.

The chain couples TRBV5-1 to TRBJ1-1; D remains ambiguous. V lost 4 bases and J 1 base, leaving 5 bases between the germline ends. CDR3 length: 12 residues. The germline V gene encodes CDR1 SGHRS and CDR2 YFSETQ. The CDR3 DNA reads as TGCGCCAGCAGCGGAGGGAACACTGAAGCTTTCTTT. Its translation is CASSGGNTEAFF. The full variable domain, rest sourced from reference TRBV5-1 and TRBJ1-1, is KAGVTQTPRYLIKTRGQQVTLSCSPISGHRSVSWYQQTPGQGLQFLFEYFSETQRNKGNFPGRFSGRQFSNSRSEMNVSTLELGDSALYLCASSGGNTEAFFGQGTRLTVV.

V gene TRBV9 combines with J gene TRBJ2-2; 8 positions agree with TRBD2. This CDR3 spans 16 amino acids. From germline, CDR1 is SGDLS and CDR2 YYNGEE. Trimming at V came to 4 bases and at J to 5 bases, leaving 10 bases not matched to a gene. The CDR3 region is CASSPWTGGITGELFF. In DNA, the CDR3 is TGTGCCAGCAGCCCCTGGACGGGAGGGATTACCGGGGAGCTGTTTTTT.

The chain combines TRBV28 with TRBJ1-6, with TRBD1 identical over 10 bases. This CDR3 is built from 19 residues. Unmatched junction bases numbered 13, after V lost 1 base and J lost 7 bases. Germline V gene data show CDR1 as MDHEN and CDR2 as SYDVKM. The CDR3 loop reads CASSLLASGTGDSNSPLHF. In DNA, the CDR3 is TGTGCCAGCAGTTTATTAGCTTCGGGGACAGGGGATTCCAATTCACCCCTCCACTTT.

This clone appeared once. The chain combines TRBV14 with TRBJ1-1; possible D gene TRBD1, 6 bases. V was cut by 6 bases and J by 4 bases, with 15 bases left in between. Germline V CDR1 and CDR2: SGHDN, FVKESK. The CDR3 has 14 amino acids. CDR3 coding DNA: TGTGCCAGCAGTGTCCTGAGACAGGCCACTGAAGCTTTCTTT. It codes for CASSVLRQATEAFF.

The chain joins TRBV5-1 to TRBJ2-4, with D perhaps given as TRBD1 or TRBD2 (6 bases each). Trimming shortened V by 3 bases and J by 1 base, and 11 bases separated the two germline ends. The CDR3 is made up of 15 amino acids. The germline V gene has CDR1 SGHRS and CDR2 YFSETQ. The CDR3 region is CASSWGAAAKNIQYF. CDR3 in DNA: TGCGCCAGCAGCTGGGGGGCTGCGGCCAAAAACATTCAGTACTTC.

This clone was observed once. The genes are TRBV18 and TRBJ2-5; unclear D gene. Germline assignment: CDR1 KGHSH and CDR2 LQKENI. V was clipped by 3 bases and J by 4 bases, with 9 bases between them. The CDR3 runs 13 residues. The CDR3 loop reads CASSPGLGETQYF. The DNA of the CDR3 is TGTGCCAGCTCACCCGGGCTGGGAGAGACCCAGTACTTC.

The chain couples TRBV4-1 to TRBJ2-7; TRBD2 agrees at 13 bases. Germline CDR1 is MGHRA and CDR2 is YSYEKL. The CDR3 sequence is 15 residues long. Losses at the gene ends were 1 base for V and 4 bases for J; bases not matched to a gene: 1. Here the CDR3 DNA reads TGCGCCAGCAGCCAAGGGACTAGCGGGAGATACGAGCAGTACTTC. Its protein is CASSQGTSGRYEQYF.

By sample share, this clone is medium-sized. This chain connects TRBV2 to TRBJ1-1; D unclear. The V and J ends lost 2 bases and 5 bases respectively, with 18 bases between them. Germline assignment: CDR1 SNHLY and CDR2 FYNNEI. The CDR3 spans 16 residues. Here the CDR3 DNA reads TGTGCCAGCAGTGAATATTTATCTCCGGTGGGAACTGAAGCTTTCTTT. This gives the protein CASSEYLSPVGTEAFF.

The chain combines TRBV9 with TRBJ2-2; D is tentatively TRBD1 or TRBD2 (5 bases each). Germline CDR1 is SGDLS and CDR2 is YYNGEE. The CDR3 is made up of 15 amino acids. The germline V and J ends were trimmed by 1 base and 1 base, with 8 bases remaining between them. This CDR3 reads CASSVWGRNTGELFF. CDR3 nucleotide sequence: TGTGCCAGCAGCGTATGGGGGAGGAACACCGGGGAGCTGTTTTTT.

The genes are TRBV2 and TRBJ1-5, with D unclear. V lost 6 bases to trimming and J lost 1 base, with 16 bases between them. The germline gives CDR1 SNHLY, CDR2 FYNNEI. The CDR3 has 16 residues. The CDR3 nucleotides read TGTGCCAGCAGGGTAGGCTTGCAGAGCAGCAATCAGCCCCAGCATTTT. It translates to CASRVGLQSSNQPQHF.

The chain combines TRBV19 with TRBJ1-1; D not certain. V was clipped by 3 bases and J by 0 bases, with 11 bases between them. Germline CDR1 LNHDA, CDR2 SQIVND (reference sequence). The CDR3 consists of 15 residues. The CDR3 region has the DNA TGTGCCAGTAGTATGCCTACGGTCATGAACACTGAAGCTTTCTTT. Its translation is CASSMPTVMNTEAFF.

This chain uses TRBV7-8 with TRBJ1-3, with D unresolved. CDR1 is SGHVS, CDR2 FQNEAQ, per germline. Deletions cut 0 bases from V and 2 bases from J, with 8 bases between. The length of the CDR3 is 15 residues. The CDR3 here is CASSLAASTGNTIYF. The DNA for the CDR3 is TGTGCCAGCAGCTTAGCGGCGTCTACTGGAAACACCATATATTTT.

V is TRBV28 and J is TRBJ2-3; D call uncertain. CDR1 and CDR2 (germline): MDHEN, SYDVKM. V dropped 3 bases and J dropped 6 bases, with 13 bases sitting between them. The CDR3 totals 14 residues. The CDR3 sequence: CASSFGLIGDTQYF. CDR3 DNA: TGTGCCAGCAGTTTTGGCCTAATAGGCGATACGCAGTATTTT.